This TCR beta chain was identified during a study of T-cell memory formation after mild COVID-19. This clonotype has just a few counts. TCRdb analysed the 5' RACE reads with MiXCR anew, one entry per CDR3 protein. This sample has a few hundred thousand distinct CDR3 sequences, with roughly 14% found just once. With 1 base removed from V and 8 bases from J, the gap between germline ends came to 8 bases. The CDR3 has 12 residues. CDR1 and CDR2 from the germline V gene are SNHLY and FYNNEI. Material: PBMCs or a T cell subset sorted from them (not recorded which). The chain uses TRBV2 and TRBJ1-2; D unclear. The TCR was taken from a man in his late teens or twenties who had mild COVID-19 (a few samples of this study predate the infection). Cell type and time point are not known. The CDR3 is CASSEVVTGYTF. The CDR3 coding sequence is TGTGCCAGCAGTGAAGTGGTGACCGGCTACACCTTC.